This TCR beta chain was sequenced for a study of Tregs in tolerant kidney transplant recipients. Deletions cut 3 bases from V and 5 bases from J, with 17 bases between. The CDR3 sequence is 15 residues long. The V gene's germline CDR1 is MGHRA and CDR2 YSYEKL. Sequencing used immunoSEQ multiplex PCR; TCRdb keeps in-frame clones, though not all of them. The data contain tens of thousands of clones, 84% of them singletons. Study conclusions and caveats: Activated donor B cell expansion appeared to reveal the most relevant donor-specific TCRbeta repertoire. The small number of patients limits these findings pending further validation.

With regard to this clone: The antigen remains undetermined. Other DNA sequences from this sample encode an identical CDR3 as well.

This sequence originates from a human donor in good health. This chain joins TRBV4-1 and TRBJ2-7, with D tentatively TRBD1 or TRBD2 (7 bases each). The sequencing input was CD4+ T cells from blood. The CDR3 spells CASSHPPGGVDEQYF. DNA of the CDR3: TGCGCCAGCAGCCATCCACCAGGGGGGGTCGACGAGCAGTACTTC.